The entry below gives a single T cell receptor (beta chain) sequence along with its context. What it recognizes is unknown. This specimen comes from a study of T cell responses to AZD1222 COVID-19 vaccine. General observations from the study: Possibly, clonal diversity was underestimated; donors were largely white British and included more females. At 160-218 and 743-854, vaccine-associated CD4 TCRs were dominant, and they spanned spike.

Sequencing was performed with immunoSEQ multiplex PCR; in TCRdb, only in-frame clones are kept and a portion is missing. This table holds 130,000 to 150,000 clones, around 90% found once. The CDR3 covers 16 residues. The germline V gene has CDR1 LNHDA and CDR2 SQIVND (reference sequence). Losses at the gene ends were 3 bases for V and 1 base for J; bases not matched to a gene: 4. The TCR sequence derives from an adult in good health. This chain uses TRBV19 with TRBJ1-5, with 9 bases identical to TRBD1. The sample in question was peripheral blood, obtained on day 0 of MenACWY control vaccination. DNA of the CDR3: TGTGCCAGTAGTATGGGACAGGGAGAGAGCAATCAGCCCCAGCATTTT. This translates into CASSMGQGESNQPQHF.